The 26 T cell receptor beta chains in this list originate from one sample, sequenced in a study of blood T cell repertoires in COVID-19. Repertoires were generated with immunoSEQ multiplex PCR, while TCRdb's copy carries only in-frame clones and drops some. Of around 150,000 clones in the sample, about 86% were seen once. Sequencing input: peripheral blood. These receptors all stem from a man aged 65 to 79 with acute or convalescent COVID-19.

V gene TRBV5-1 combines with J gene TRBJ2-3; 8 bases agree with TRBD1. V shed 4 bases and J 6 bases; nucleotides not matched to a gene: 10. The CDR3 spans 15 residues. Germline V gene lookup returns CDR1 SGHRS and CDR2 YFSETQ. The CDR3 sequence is CASSPRDRRVDTQYF. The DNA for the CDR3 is TGCGCCAGCAGCCCCCGGGACAGGCGGGTGGATACGCAGTATTTT.

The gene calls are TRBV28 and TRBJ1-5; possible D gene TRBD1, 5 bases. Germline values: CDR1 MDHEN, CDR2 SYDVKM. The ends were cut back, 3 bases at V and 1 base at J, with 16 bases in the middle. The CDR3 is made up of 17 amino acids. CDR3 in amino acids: CASSFEQGIGSNQPQHF. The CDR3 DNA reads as TGTGCCAGCAGTTTTGAGCAGGGAATAGGGAGCAATCAGCCCCAGCATTTT.

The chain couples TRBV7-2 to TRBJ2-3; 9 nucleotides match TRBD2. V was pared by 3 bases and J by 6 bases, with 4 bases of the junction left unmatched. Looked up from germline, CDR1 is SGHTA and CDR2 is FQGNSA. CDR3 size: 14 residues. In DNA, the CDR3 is TGTGCCAGCAGCTTTGCGGGAGGGGGGGATACGCAGTATTTT. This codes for CASSFAGGGDTQYF.

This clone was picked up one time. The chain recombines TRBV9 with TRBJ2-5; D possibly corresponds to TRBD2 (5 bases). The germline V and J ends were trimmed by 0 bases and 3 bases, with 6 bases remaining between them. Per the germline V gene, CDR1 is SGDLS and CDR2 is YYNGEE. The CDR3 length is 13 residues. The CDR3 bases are TGTGCCAGCAGCGTAGCGGGAAAAGAGACCCAGTACTTC. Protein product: CASSVAGKETQYF.

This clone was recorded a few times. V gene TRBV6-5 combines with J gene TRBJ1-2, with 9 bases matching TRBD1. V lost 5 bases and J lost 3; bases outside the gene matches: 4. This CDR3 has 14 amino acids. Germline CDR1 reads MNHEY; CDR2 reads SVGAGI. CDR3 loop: CASSPDRGYYGYTF. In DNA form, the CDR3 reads TGTGCCAGCAGTCCCGACAGGGGGTACTATGGCTACACCTTC.

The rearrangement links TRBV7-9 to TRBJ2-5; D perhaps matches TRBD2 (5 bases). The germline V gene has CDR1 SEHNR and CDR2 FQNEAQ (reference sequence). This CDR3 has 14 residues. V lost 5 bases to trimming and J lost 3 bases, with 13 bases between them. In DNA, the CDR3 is TGTGCCAGCAGCCCACCCGGGATAGAAGAGACCCAGTACTTC. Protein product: CASSPPGIEETQYF.

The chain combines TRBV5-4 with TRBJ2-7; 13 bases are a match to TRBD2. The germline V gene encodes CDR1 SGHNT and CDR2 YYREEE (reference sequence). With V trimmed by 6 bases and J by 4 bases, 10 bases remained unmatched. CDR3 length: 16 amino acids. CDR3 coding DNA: TGTGCCAGCACCCGGACTAGCGGGAGTTCTGTGTACGAGCAGTACTTC. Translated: CASTRTSGSSVYEQYF.

For the CDR3, the DNA is TGTGCCAGCAGCCTGGGGGGCTCCTATAATTCACCCCTCCACTTT. Translated: CASSLGGSYNSPLHF. The chain employs TRBV7-2 and TRBJ1-6, with a tentative D call TRBD1 (5 bases). CDR3 length: 15 amino acids. CDR1 is SGHTA, CDR2 FQGNSA, per germline. Trimming cost V 5 bases and J 0 bases, with 8 bases left between them.

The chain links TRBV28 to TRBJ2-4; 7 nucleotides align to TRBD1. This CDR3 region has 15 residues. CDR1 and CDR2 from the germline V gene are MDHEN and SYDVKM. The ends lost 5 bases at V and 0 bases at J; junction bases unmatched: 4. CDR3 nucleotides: TGTGCCAGCAGTGCGACAGGGTTAGCCAAAAACATTCAGTACTTC. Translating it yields CASSATGLAKNIQYF. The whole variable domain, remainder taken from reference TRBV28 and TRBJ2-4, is DVKVTQSSRYLVKRTGEKVFLECVQDMDHENMFWYRQDPGLGLRLIYFSYDVKMKEKGDIPEGYSVSREKKERFSLILESASTNQTSMYLCASSATGLAKNIQYFGAGTRLSVL.

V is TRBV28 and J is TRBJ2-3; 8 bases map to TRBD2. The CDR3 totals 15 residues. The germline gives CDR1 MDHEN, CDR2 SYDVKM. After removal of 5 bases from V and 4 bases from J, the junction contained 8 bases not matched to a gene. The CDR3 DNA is TGTGCCAGCAGTCCCGATTTGCGGGAGGCAGATACGCAGTATTTT. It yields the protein CASSPDLREADTQYF.

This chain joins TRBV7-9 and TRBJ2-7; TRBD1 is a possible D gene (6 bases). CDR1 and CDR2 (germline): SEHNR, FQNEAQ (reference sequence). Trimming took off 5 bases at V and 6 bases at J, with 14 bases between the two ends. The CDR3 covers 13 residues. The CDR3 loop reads CASSLGARTEQYF. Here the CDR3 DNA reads TGTGCCAGCAGCCTGGGGGCGAGGACCGAGCAGTACTTC.

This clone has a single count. CDR3 DNA: TGTGCCAGCAGCTTGACAGGGAGGACAGATACGCAGTATTTT. As protein: CASSLTGRTDTQYF. The chain recombines TRBV9 with TRBJ2-3; possibly TRBD1 for D (7 bases). The CDR3 contains 14 residues. Germline-derived CDR1 and CDR2 are SGDLS and YYNGEE. The V end was cut by 4 bases, the J end by 3 bases, with 12 bases between.

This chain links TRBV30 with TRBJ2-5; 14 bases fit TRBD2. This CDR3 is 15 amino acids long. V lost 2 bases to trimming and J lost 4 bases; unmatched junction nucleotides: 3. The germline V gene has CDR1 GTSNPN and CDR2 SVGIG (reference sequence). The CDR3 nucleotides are TGTGCCTGGAGTACGGGACTAGCGGGAGCAGAGACCCAGTACTTC. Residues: CAWSTGLAGAETQYF.

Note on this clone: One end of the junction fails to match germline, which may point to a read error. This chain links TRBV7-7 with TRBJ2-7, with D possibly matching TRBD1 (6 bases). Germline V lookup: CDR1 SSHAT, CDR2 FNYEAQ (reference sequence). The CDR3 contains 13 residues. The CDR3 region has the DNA TGTGCTAGCAGCTTAGCACAGGGCGGCGAGCAGTACTTC. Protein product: CASSLAQGGEQYF.

The CDR3 nucleotides are TGTGCCAGCACCCAACCTCAGGGTCTAAGAGCCCTCCACTTT. This gives the protein CASTQPQGLRALHF. The chain combines TRBV6-6 with TRBJ1-6, with a tentative D call TRBD1 (5 bases). CDR3 length equals 14 residues. The V and J ends lost 7 bases and 14 bases respectively, with 21 bases between them. Germline assignment: CDR1 MNHNY and CDR2 SVGAGI (reference sequence).

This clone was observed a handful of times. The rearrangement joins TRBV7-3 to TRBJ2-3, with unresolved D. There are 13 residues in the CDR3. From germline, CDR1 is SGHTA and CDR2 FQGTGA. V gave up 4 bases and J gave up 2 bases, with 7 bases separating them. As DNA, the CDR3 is TGTGCCAGCAGCTCCCCCCACACAGATACGCAGTATTTT. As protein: CASSSPHTDTQYF.

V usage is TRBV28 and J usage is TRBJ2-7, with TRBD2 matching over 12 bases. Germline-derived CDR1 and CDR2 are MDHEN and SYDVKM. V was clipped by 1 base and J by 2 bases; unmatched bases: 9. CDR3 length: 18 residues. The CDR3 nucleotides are TGTGCCAGCAGTTTATTGGGACTAGCGGGTCCTGCCCCCTACGAGCAGTACTTC. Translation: CASSLLGLAGPAPYEQYF.

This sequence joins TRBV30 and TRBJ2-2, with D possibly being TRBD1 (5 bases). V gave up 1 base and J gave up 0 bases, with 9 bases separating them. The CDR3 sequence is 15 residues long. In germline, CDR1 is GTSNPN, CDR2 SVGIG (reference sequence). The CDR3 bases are TGTGCCTGGAGTGGCTCAGGGACGAACACCGGGGAGCTGTTTTTT. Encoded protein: CAWSGSGTNTGELFF.

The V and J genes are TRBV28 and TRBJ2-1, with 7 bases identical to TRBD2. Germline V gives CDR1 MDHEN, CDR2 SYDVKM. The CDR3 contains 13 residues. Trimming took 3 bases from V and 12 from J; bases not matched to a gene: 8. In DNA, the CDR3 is TGTGCCAGCAGTTTGAGGCTAGCGGAGGCGCAGTTCTTC. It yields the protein CASSLRLAEAQFF. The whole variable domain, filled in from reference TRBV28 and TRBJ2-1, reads DVKVTQSSRYLVKRTGEKVFLECVQDMDHENMFWYRQDPGLGLRLIYFSYDVKMKEKGDIPEGYSVSREKKERFSLILESASTNQTSMYLCASSLRLAEAQFFGPGTRLTVL.

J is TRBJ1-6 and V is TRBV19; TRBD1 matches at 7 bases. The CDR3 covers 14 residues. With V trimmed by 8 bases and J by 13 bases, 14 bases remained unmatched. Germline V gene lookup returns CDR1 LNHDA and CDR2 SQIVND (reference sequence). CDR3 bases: TGTGCCAGTTCCCGTTCCGGGACAGTTCCGCCCCTCCACTTT. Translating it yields CASSRSGTVPPLHF.

The DNA for the CDR3 is TGTGCCAGCAGTTTCCCTCCCCCTTCCCAGGTGTTTTTT. Its translation is CASSFPPPSQVFF. The chain has TRBV28 and TRBJ2-2; no clear D. The CDR3 sequence is 13 residues long. From germline, CDR1 is MDHEN and CDR2 SYDVKM. V was trimmed by 3 bases and J by 15 bases, leaving 17 bases between them.

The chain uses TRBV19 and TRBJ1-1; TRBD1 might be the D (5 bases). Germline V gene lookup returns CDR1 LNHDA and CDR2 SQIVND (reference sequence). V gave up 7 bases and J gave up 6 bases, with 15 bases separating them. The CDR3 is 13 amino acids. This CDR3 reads CASTQTGLAEAFF. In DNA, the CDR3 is TGTGCCAGTACCCAAACAGGCCTGGCTGAAGCTTTCTTT.

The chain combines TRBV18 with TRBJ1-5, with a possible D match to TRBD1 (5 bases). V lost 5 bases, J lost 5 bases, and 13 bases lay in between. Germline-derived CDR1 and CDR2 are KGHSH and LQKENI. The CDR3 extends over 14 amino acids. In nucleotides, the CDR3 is TGTGCCAGCTCAACTCAGACAGCAGATCAGCCCCAGCATTTT. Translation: CASSTQTADQPQHF.

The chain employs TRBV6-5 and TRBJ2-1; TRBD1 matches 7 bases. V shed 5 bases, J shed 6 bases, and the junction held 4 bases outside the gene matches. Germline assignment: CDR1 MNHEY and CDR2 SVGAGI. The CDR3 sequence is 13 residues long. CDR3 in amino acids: CASSRTGANEQFF. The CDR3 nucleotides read TGTGCCAGCAGTCGTACAGGGGCCAATGAGCAGTTCTTC.

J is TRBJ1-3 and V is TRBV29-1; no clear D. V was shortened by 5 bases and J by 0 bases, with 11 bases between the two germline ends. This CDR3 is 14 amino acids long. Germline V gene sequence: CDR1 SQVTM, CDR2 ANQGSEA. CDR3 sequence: CSVLGSFSGNTIYF. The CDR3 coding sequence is TGCAGCGTTCTGGGCTCATTCTCTGGAAACACCATATATTTT.

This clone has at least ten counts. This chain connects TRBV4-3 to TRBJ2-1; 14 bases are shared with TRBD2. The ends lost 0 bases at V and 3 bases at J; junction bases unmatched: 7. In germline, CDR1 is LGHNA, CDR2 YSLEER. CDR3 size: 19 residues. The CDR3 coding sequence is TGCGCCAGCAGCCAAGATAGACTAGCGGGAGGGCCGGGCTACAATGAGCAGTTCTTC. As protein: CASSQDRLAGGPGYNEQFF.